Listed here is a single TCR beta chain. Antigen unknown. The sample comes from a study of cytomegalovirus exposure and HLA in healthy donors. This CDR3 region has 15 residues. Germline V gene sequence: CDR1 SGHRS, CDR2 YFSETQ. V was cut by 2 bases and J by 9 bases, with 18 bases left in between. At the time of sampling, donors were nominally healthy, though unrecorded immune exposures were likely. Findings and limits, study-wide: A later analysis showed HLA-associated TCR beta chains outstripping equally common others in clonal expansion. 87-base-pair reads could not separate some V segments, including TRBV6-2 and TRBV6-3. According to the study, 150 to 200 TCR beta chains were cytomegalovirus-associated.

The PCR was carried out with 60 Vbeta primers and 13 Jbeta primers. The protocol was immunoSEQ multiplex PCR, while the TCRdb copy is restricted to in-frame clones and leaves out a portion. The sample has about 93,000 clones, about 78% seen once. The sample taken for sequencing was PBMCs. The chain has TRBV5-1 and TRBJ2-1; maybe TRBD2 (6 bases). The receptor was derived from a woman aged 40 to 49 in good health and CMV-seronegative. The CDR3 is CASSFGGNLGGEQFF. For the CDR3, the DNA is TGCGCCAGCAGCTTCGGCGGGAACTTAGGAGGTGAGCAGTTCTTC.